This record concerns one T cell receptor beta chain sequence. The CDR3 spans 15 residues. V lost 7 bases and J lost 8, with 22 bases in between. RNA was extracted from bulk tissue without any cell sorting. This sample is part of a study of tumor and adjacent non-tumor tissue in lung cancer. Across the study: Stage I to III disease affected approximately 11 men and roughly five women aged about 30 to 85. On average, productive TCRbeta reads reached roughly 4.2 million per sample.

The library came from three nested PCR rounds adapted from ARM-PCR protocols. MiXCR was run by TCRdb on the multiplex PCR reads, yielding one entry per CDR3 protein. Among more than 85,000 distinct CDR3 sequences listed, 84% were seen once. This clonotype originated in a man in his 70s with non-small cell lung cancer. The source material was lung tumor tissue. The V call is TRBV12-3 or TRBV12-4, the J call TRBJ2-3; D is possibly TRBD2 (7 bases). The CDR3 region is CASTLGDGGPVTQYF. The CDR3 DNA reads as TGTGCCAGCACTTTGGGGGACGGGGGGCCAGTTACGCAGTATTTT.